These T cell receptor beta chains were read from a single sample in a study of T cell responses to AZD1222 COVID-19 vaccine. The assay was immunoSEQ multiplex PCR, and TCRdb's table has in-frame clones only and misses some. The sample consists of around 70,000 clones, approximately 81% of them appearing once. Sequencing used peripheral blood, obtained on day 0 of AZD1222 vaccination. These receptors were obtained from an adult in good health. Both conserved end residues are part of each CDR3. The D gene is left open where the match is weak. Rows give clone size only sometimes, using once, few, many, or a class for an expanded clone.

clone size	V gene	D gene	J gene	CDR3 DNA	CDR3 protein
.	TRBV3-1/TRBV3-2	TRBD2	TRBJ2-7	TGTGCCAGCAGCCAAGGTCGGGCGGGAGGCGAGCAGTACTTC	CASSQGRAGGEQYF
.	TRBV7-3	.	TRBJ2-2	TGTGCCAGCAGCTCAACGCTAGGTTCCGGGGAGCTGTTTTTT	CASSSTLGSGELFF
.	TRBV5-5	.	TRBJ2-1	TGTGCCAGCAGCTCCTCTGGACTTGAGCAGTTCTTC	CASSSSGLEQFF
once	TRBV24-1	.	TRBJ2-5	TGTGCCACCAGTGACAACAGGGTAGGAGAGACCCAGTACTTC	CATSDNRVGETQYF
.	TRBV19	.	TRBJ1-1	TGTGCCGGGAAAACCGGGACAAGGGCCACTGAAGCTTTCTTT	CAGKTGTRATEAFF
.	TRBV5-4	.	TRBJ1-4	TGTGCCGTCCGGCAGGGAGGGGCGGCTAATGAAAAACTGTTTTTT	CAVRQGGAANEKLFF
once	TRBV2	TRBD1	TRBJ1-3	TGTGCCAGCAGTAAAGGGACAGACTCTGGAAACACCATATATTTT	CASSKGTDSGNTIYF
.	TRBV3-1/TRBV3-2	.	TRBJ2-5	TGTGCCAGCAGCCAAGGACTGCAAGAGACCCAGTACTTC	CASSQGLQETQYF
.	TRBV7-2	TRBD1	TRBJ1-2	TGTGCCAGCAGCCCGACCGGGACAGACTTCTATGGCTACACCTTC	CASSPTGTDFYGYTF
once	TRBV12-3/TRBV12-4	.	TRBJ2-3	TGTGCCAGCAGTCTCCGGGTCACAGATACGCAGTATTTT	CASSLRVTDTQYF
few	TRBV6-4	.	TRBJ2-1	TGTGCCAGCAGTGACGGGCACAACAATGAGCAGTTCTTC	CASSDGHNNEQFF
few	TRBV29-1	TRBD2	TRBJ2-2	TGCAGCGTCGGCGGGGGGCGATGGACCGGGGAGCTGTTTTTT	CSVGGGRWTGELFF
.	TRBV5-4	.	TRBJ2-3	TGTGCCAGCAGCTTGGGGTCAAATACGCAGTATTTT	CASSLGSNTQYF
.	TRBV12-3/TRBV12-4	TRBD1	TRBJ1-2	TGTGCCAGCAGTCGGACAGGGGATGGCTACACCTTC	CASSRTGDGYTF
.	TRBV10-3	TRBD2	TRBJ2-2	TGTGCCATCCCGGGTGGACTAGGGAACACCGGGGAGCTGTTTTTT	CAIPGGLGNTGELFF
.	TRBV19	.	TRBJ1-1	TGTGCCAGTAGTATCAACAGGGACACTGAAGCTTTCTTT	CASSINRDTEAFF
.	TRBV5-6	.	TRBJ2-7	TGTGCCAGCAGCCCCACAGGGTGGGTAGACGAGCAGTACTTC	CASSPTGWVDEQYF
.	TRBV5-1	TRBD1	TRBJ1-2	TGCGCCAGCAGCCAGGGACAGGGAGAGGAAGGCTACACCTTC	CASSQGQGEEGYTF
once	TRBV6-1	.	TRBJ2-5	TGTGCCAGCAGTGAAGGGACCCAAGAGACCCAGTACTTC	CASSEGTQETQYF
.	TRBV6-5	TRBD1	TRBJ1-2	TGTGCCAGCAGACTGACCGGGACAGGGGGAGGCTACACCTTC	CASRLTGTGGGYTF
.	TRBV6-4	TRBD1	TRBJ1-1	TGTGCCAGCAGTGAACAGGGGAGCACTGAAGCTTTCTTT	CASSEQGSTEAFF
.	TRBV3-1/TRBV3-2	.	TRBJ1-3	TGTGCCAGCAGCAAGGGGCGCGGGGGCTCTGGAAACACCATATATTTT	CASSKGRGGSGNTIYF
.	TRBV7-3	.	TRBJ2-3	TGTGCCAGCAGCTTACACCCGGGGGGCAGCACAGATACGCAGTATTTT	CASSLHPGGSTDTQYF
.	TRBV7-9	.	TRBJ1-1	TGTGCCAGCAGCCCTCAATCCGGGACGGGTGAAGCTTTCTTT	CASSPQSGTGEAFF
once	TRBV10-3	.	TRBJ2-3	TGTGCCATCAGTGAGCCTCGGCAGAGAGAAGATACGCAGTATTTT	CAISEPRQREDTQYF
.	TRBV2	.	TRBJ2-1	TGTGCCAGCAGTGATCCCGTCCGTGAGCAGTTCTTC	CASSDPVREQFF